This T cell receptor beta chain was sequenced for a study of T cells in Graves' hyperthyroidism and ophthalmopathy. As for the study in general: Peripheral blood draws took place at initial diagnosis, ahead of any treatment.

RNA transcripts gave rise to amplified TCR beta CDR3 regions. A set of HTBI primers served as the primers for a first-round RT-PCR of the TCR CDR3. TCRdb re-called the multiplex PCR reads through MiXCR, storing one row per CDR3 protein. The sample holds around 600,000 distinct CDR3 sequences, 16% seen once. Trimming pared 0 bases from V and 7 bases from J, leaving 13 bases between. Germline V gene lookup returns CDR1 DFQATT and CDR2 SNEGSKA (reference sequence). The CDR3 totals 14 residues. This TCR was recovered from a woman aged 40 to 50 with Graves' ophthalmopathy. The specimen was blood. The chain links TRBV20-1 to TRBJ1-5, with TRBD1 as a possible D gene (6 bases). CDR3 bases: TGCAGTGCTAGAGATCGTAGGGGGTTACAGCCCCAGCATTTT. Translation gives CSARDRRGLQPQHF.